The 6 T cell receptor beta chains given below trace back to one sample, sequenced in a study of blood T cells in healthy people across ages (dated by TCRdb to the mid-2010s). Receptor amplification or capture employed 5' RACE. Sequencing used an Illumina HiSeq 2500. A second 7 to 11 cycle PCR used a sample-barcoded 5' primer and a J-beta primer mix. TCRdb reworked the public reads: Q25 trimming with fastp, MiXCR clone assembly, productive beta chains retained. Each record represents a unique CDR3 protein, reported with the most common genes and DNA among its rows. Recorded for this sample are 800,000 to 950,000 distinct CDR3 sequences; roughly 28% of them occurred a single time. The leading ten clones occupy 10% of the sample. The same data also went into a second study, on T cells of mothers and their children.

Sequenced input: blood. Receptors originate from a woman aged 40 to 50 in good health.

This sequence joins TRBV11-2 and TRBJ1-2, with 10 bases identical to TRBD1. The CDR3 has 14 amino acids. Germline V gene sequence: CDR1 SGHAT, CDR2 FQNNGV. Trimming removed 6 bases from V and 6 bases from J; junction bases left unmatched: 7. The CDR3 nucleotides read TGTGCCAGCAGAAGGACAGGGGGGAGGAATGGCTACACCTTC. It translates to CASRRTGGRNGYTF.

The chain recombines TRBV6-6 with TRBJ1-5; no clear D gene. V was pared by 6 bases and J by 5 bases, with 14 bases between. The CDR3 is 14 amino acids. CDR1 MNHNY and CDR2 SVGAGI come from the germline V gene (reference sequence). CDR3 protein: CASSQLGSYQPQHF. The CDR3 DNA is TGTGCCAGCAGCCAATTAGGTAGTTATCAGCCCCAGCATTTT.

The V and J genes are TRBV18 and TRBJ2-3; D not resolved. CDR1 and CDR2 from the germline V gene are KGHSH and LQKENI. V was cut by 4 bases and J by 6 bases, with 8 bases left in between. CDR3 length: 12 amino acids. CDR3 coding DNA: TGTGCCAGCTCACTTTACATGGATACGCAGTATTTT. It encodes CASSLYMDTQYF.

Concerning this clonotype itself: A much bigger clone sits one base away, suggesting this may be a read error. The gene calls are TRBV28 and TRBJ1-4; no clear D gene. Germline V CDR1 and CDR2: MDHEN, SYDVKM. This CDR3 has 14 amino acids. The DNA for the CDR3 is TGTGCCAACAGTCCTATGTCCGATAATGAAAAACTGTTTTTT. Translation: CANSPMSDNEKLFF. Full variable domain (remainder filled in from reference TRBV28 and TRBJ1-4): DVKVTQSSRYLVKRTGEKVFLECVQDMDHENMFWYRQDPGLGLRLIYFSYDVKMKEKGDIPEGYSVSREKKERFSLILESASTNQTSMYLCANSPMSDNEKLFFGSGTQLSVL.

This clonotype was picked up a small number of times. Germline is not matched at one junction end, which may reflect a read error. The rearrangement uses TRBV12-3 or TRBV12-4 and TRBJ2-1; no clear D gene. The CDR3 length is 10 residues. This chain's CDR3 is CAGSLNEQFF. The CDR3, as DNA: TGTGCCGGCAGTTTAAATGAGCAGTTCTTC.

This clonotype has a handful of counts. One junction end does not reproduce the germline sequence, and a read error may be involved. The CDR3 nucleotides are TGTGCCGTCAGTGCCCGGACAGGGGGCGGGAAAGAGACCCAGTACTTC. This sequence encodes CAVSARTGGGKETQYF. V gene TRBV10-3 combines with J gene TRBJ2-5; 11 bases fit TRBD1. The CDR3 consists of 16 residues. Looked up from germline, CDR1 is ENHRY and CDR2 is SYGVKD.